This TCR beta chain was found in a study of post-analysis software for immune sequencing data. As regards this clonotype: Its antigen is undetermined. One base away lies a much larger clone, so this may be a sequencing read error.

The TCR beta cDNA libraries contained unique molecular identifiers. TCRdb ran MiXCR on the PCR reads and lists one entry per CDR3 protein. The sample yields about 260,000 distinct CDR3 sequences, 30% to 45% seen once. Findings of the study overall: F measure showed strong co-clustering of same-batch samples. Normalized Chao1 diversity was significantly reduced in patients versus controls.

The source of this sequence is a girl aged 5 to 17 with multiple sclerosis. The material sequenced was blood.

The CDR3: CAGSLTPPLAFF. The DNA for the CDR3 is TGTGCCGGCAGCTTAACCCCCCCCTTGGCTTTCTTT. The chain employs TRBV7-8 and TRBJ2-3; D uncertain. The end of the DNA aligns better with TRBJ1-1, so the J call may be wrong. Germline CDR1 and CDR2: SGHVS and FQNEAQ. There are 12 residues in the CDR3.